This TCR beta chain was retrieved from a study of glioma-infiltrating T cells after dendritic cell vaccination. Study-wide context: Monocyte-derived dendritic cells, cultured less than 9 days with IL-4 and GM-CSF, were pulsed with autologous tumor lysate. Three intradermal dendritic cell vaccine injections were given every two weeks.

In germline, CDR1 is SEHNR, CDR2 FQNEAQ (reference sequence). The V and J ends lost 6 bases and 1 base, in that order; junction bases with no gene match: 4. The CDR3 consists of 14 residues. Over 20% tumor content was confirmed by H&E before DNA isolation. The immunoSEQ assay amplified TCRB CDR3 from up to about 2 ug DNA. Here immunoSEQ multiplex PCR was the method, and the copy in TCRdb shows in-frame clones only, minus some. Of roughly 350 clones in the sample, almost 95% were seen once. The V call is TRBV7-9, the J call TRBJ2-7; 9 bases agree with TRBD2. The sequencing used tumor tissue, collected before dendritic cell vaccination. The sequence was obtained from a human donor with glioblastoma. CDR3 residues: CASRSSGESYEQYF. CDR3 in DNA: TGTGCCAGCAGGTCTAGCGGGGAGTCCTACGAGCAGTACTTC.